Shown below are 27 T cell receptor beta chains from a single sample sequenced in a study of cytomegalovirus exposure and HLA in healthy donors (dated by TCRdb to 2016 to 2017). The method behind the library was the immunoSEQ multiplex PCR assay. A mixture of 60 forward primers for TCR Vbeta segments and 13 reverse primers for TCR Jbeta segments was used in the multiplex PCR. As stored in TCRdb, this immuneACCESS dataset retains in-frame rearrangements with V and J assigned. A fraction of the clones does not appear; measured against another copy, unresolved V genes explain less than half of the discrepancy, and the remainder lacks a known reason. In all, the sample holds around 150,000 clones, and 80% of those were seen once. The ten largest clonotypes hold 2% to 2.5% of the sample. Sequencing was carried out using PBMCs. The receptors come from a man aged 30 to 39 in good health and CMV-seronegative.

The J gene is TRBJ1-5, the V gene TRBV18; the D is unclear. Trimming removed 4 bases from V and 2 bases from J, with 15 bases in between. The V gene's germline CDR1 is KGHSH and CDR2 LQKENI. The length of the CDR3 is 16 residues. CDR3 residues: CASSLSGVGGNQPQHF. CDR3 DNA: TGTGCCAGCTCACTCTCCGGGGTTGGGGGCAATCAGCCCCAGCATTTT.

V and J are TRBV7-9 and TRBJ1-3; D remains unclear. This CDR3 spans 14 amino acids. In germline, CDR1 is SEHNR, CDR2 FQNEAQ (reference sequence). Trimming removed 3 bases from V and 3 bases from J, with 9 bases in between. The chain's CDR3 is CASSFPQFGNTIYF. In DNA form, the CDR3 reads TGTGCCAGCAGCTTCCCCCAGTTTGGAAACACCATATATTTT.

The CDR3 reads CAWSDSMNTEAFF. The CDR3 DNA reads as TGTGCCTGGTCCGACAGCATGAACACTGAAGCTTTCTTT. The rearrangement uses TRBV30 and TRBJ1-1, with D tentatively TRBD1 (5 bases). Germline V gives CDR1 GTSNPN, CDR2 SVGIG (reference sequence). The CDR3 is made up of 13 amino acids. V was clipped by 5 bases and J by 0 bases, with 10 bases between them.

The chain recombines TRBV19 with TRBJ1-1; 7 positions match TRBD1. V was clipped by 5 bases and J by 6 bases; unmatched bases: 12. This CDR3 is 15 amino acids long. Per germline, CDR1 LNHDA and CDR2 SQIVND (reference sequence). The CDR3 DNA reads TGTGCCAGTAGTCCGACAACTACAGGGGTTCCTGAAGCTTTCTTT. It translates to CASSPTTTGVPEAFF.

J is TRBJ1-1 and V is TRBV6-4, with 7 bases identical to TRBD1. The germline gives CDR1 MRHNA, CDR2 SNTAGT. V was pared by 3 bases and J by 9 bases, with 7 bases of the junction left unmatched. The CDR3 consists of 13 residues. The CDR3 here is CASSDVPGGKAFF. CDR3 nucleotides: TGTGCCAGCAGTGATGTACCAGGGGGAAAAGCTTTCTTT.

This clone turned up a few times. J is TRBJ2-1 and V is TRBV5-1; the D gene is possibly TRBD2 (6 bases). Trimming cost V 7 bases and J 1 base, with 15 bases left between them. The CDR3 covers 15 residues. Germline CDR1 is SGHRS and CDR2 is YFSETQ. The DNA of the CDR3 is TGCGCCAGCCGGCCTATCGGGAGTTCCTACAATGAGCAGTTCTTC. Its translation is CASRPIGSSYNEQFF.

The count of this clone is one. CDR3 coding DNA: TGTGCCAGCAGCCATAGCGGGGGCGGGGATGAAGCTTTCTTT. It is translated as CASSHSGGGDEAFF. This chain links TRBV7-9 with TRBJ1-1; perhaps TRBD1 as D (6 bases). The CDR3 runs to 14 residues. Per germline, CDR1 SEHNR and CDR2 FQNEAQ (reference sequence). Trimming cost V 5 bases and J 7 bases, with 17 bases left between them.

This chain connects TRBV27 to TRBJ2-2; TRBD1 is a possible D gene (6 bases). CDR1 is MNHEY, CDR2 SMNVEV, per germline (reference sequence). There are 15 residues in the CDR3. V lost 2 bases and J lost 4, with 11 bases in between. The CDR3 spells CASSLKGHSTGELFF. The CDR3 DNA reads as TGTGCCAGCAGTTTAAAGGGACACAGCACCGGGGAGCTGTTTTTT.

This sequence joins TRBV19 and TRBJ1-1; 9 positions match TRBD1. Unmatched junction bases numbered 3, after V lost 3 bases and J lost 4 bases. The CDR3 contains 14 residues. CDR1 is LNHDA, CDR2 SQIVND, per germline (reference sequence). The CDR3, as DNA: TGTGCCAGTAGTATCTACAGGGGGCCCACTGAAGCTTTCTTT. Its protein product is CASSIYRGPTEAFF.

This rearrangement joins TRBV7-9 to TRBJ1-3; TRBD1 matches 8 bases. The CDR3 length is 16 residues. The V segment lost 4 bases and the J segment 4 bases; nucleotides outside the gene matches: 9. Germline lookup yields CDR1 SEHNR and CDR2 FQNEAQ (reference sequence). CDR3 DNA sequence: TGTGCCAGCAGCTGGAATCAGGGGGCTCAAGGAAACACCATATATTTT. It specifies CASSWNQGAQGNTIYF.

This rearrangement joins TRBV19 to TRBJ1-2; 8 positions match TRBD1. The germline gives CDR1 LNHDA, CDR2 SQIVND (reference sequence). Losses at the gene ends were 6 bases for V and 7 bases for J; bases not matched to a gene: 13. This CDR3 spans 15 amino acids. The CDR3 protein is CASSPNPGTGGGYTF. The CDR3 region has the DNA TGTGCCAGTAGCCCTAATCCCGGGACAGGAGGTGGCTACACCTTC.

The genes are TRBV6-5 and TRBJ1-6, with 7 bases that match TRBD1. Germline V CDR1 and CDR2: MNHEY, SVGAGI. CDR3 length equals 15 residues. J was trimmed by 3 bases and V by 5 bases; bases with no gene match: 4. The CDR3 sequence: CASSRDSFYNSPLHF. In DNA form, the CDR3 reads TGTGCCAGCAGTCGGGACAGCTTCTATAATTCACCCCTCCACTTT.

The chain joins TRBV10-3 to TRBJ1-4; TRBD1 matches at 7 bases. Germline V gene data show CDR1 as ENHRY and CDR2 as SYGVKD. The J segment lost 7 bases and the V segment lost 2 bases, leaving 7 bases of the junction unmatched. The CDR3 spans 15 residues. The CDR3: CAISEGQGVSEKLFF. CDR3 nucleotides: TGTGCCATCAGTGAGGGCCAGGGGGTTAGTGAAAAACTGTTTTTT.

The chain has TRBV5-1 and TRBJ1-4; D is unclear. The CDR3 is 15 amino acids. Germline values: CDR1 SGHRS, CDR2 YFSETQ. V dropped 5 bases and J dropped 3 bases, with 14 bases sitting between them. The CDR3 region is CASRQLAGSNEKLFF. The CDR3, as DNA: TGCGCCAGCAGGCAATTGGCGGGGTCTAATGAAAAACTGTTTTTT. Together with reference TRBV5-1 and TRBJ1-4, the CDR3 gives the full variable domain: KAGVTQTPRYLIKTRGQQVTLSCSPISGHRSVSWYQQTPGQGLQFLFEYFSETQRNKGNFPGRFSGRQFSNSRSEMNVSTLELGDSALYLCASRQLAGSNEKLFFGSGTQLSVL.

The sample holds many counts of this clone. The J gene is TRBJ2-3, the V gene TRBV6-6, with a tentative D call TRBD2 (7 bases). The CDR3 is 14 residues long. V dropped 5 bases and J dropped 4 bases, with 13 bases sitting between them. The V gene's germline CDR1 is MNHNY and CDR2 SVGAGI (reference sequence). The CDR3 DNA reads TGTGCCAGCAGTCTCAACGGGGGGCCAGATACGCAGTATTTT. Translated, it gives CASSLNGGPDTQYF.

This clone was recorded only once. J is TRBJ2-2 and V is TRBV7-6; the D gene is possibly TRBD2 (6 bases). V gave up 6 bases and J gave up 0 bases, with 14 bases separating them. The CDR3 extends over 16 amino acids. Germline CDR1 is SGHVS and CDR2 is FNYEAQ. The CDR3 sequence is CASSESPGANTGELFF. In DNA, the CDR3 is TGTGCCAGCAGTGAGTCCCCGGGGGCGAACACCGGGGAGCTGTTTTTT.

The chain combines TRBV10-2 with TRBJ1-5, with 8 positions matching TRBD1. The germline V gene has CDR1 WSHSY and CDR2 SAAADI. V trimming: 6 bases; J trimming: 1 base; junction bases outside the gene matches: 5. The CDR3 is 15 residues long. CDR3 nucleotides: TGCGCCAGCAGCCCTACAGGGGGGAGCAATCAGCCCCAGCATTTT. Translating it yields CASSPTGGSNQPQHF.

This chain links TRBV5-6 with TRBJ1-5; a possible D gene is TRBD1 (6 bases). Germline lookup yields CDR1 SGHDT and CDR2 YYEEEE. The length of the CDR3 is 13 residues. V was cut by 4 bases and J by 5 bases, with 10 bases left in between. The CDR3 nucleotides read TGTGCCAGCAGCGGGGGGGCTGATCAGCCCCAGCATTTT. This translates into CASSGGADQPQHF.

The genes are TRBV6-5 and TRBJ2-1; D might be TRBD2 (6 bases). This CDR3 is 14 amino acids long. Germline CDR1 is MNHEY and CDR2 is SVGAGI. The V end lost 2 bases, the J end lost 1 base, and 6 bases lay between the germline ends. Here the CDR3 DNA reads TGTGCCAGCAGTTACGGGGGGTCCTACAATGAGCAGTTCTTC. Its translation is CASSYGGSYNEQFF.

This clone was observed a single time. V gene TRBV6-5 combines with J gene TRBJ2-7; 13 bases line up with TRBD2. From germline, CDR1 is MNHEY and CDR2 SVGAGI. V shed 4 bases, J shed 4 bases, and the junction held 7 bases outside the gene matches. The CDR3 covers 16 residues. CDR3 region: CASSFHPTSGRYEQYF. The CDR3 bases are TGTGCCAGCAGTTTCCACCCGACTAGCGGGAGGTACGAGCAGTACTTC.

This clone occurred a few times. The CDR3 protein is CASSPAWTASNQPQHF. DNA for the CDR3: TGTGCCAGTAGTCCCGCCTGGACAGCATCCAATCAGCCCCAGCATTTT. V usage is TRBV19 and J usage is TRBJ1-5; maybe TRBD1 (6 bases). There are 16 residues in the CDR3. Per the germline V gene, CDR1 is LNHDA and CDR2 is SQIVND (reference sequence). V dropped 5 bases and J dropped 3 bases, with 17 bases sitting between them.

This clone was recorded a few times. This rearrangement joins TRBV6-1 to TRBJ2-3; 11 bases align to TRBD2. The germline V gene has CDR1 MNHNS and CDR2 SASEGT. The trim removed 4 bases at V and 2 bases at J, leaving 2 bases unmatched. This CDR3 has 15 amino acids. CDR3 sequence reads: CASSGLAGHTDTQYF. Here the CDR3 DNA reads TGTGCCAGCAGTGGACTAGCGGGGCACACAGATACGCAGTATTTT.

Turning to this clone: The same CDR3 is also encoded by other DNA sequences in this sample. The chain links TRBV25-1 to TRBJ2-7; possibly TRBD2 for D (6 bases). Germline CDR1 MGHDK, CDR2 SYGVNS. V shed 3 bases and J shed 0 bases, with 9 bases lying between them. This CDR3 is 14 amino acids long. This CDR3 reads CASSEAGSSYEQYF. In DNA form, the CDR3 reads TGTGCCAGCAGTGAGGCGGGGAGCTCCTACGAGCAGTACTTC.

This clone is a singleton in its sample. The chain is built from TRBV18 and TRBJ2-1; D is perhaps TRBD2 (6 bases). Trimming took off 2 bases at V and 7 bases at J, with 6 bases between the two ends. CDR3 size: 12 residues. The V gene's germline CDR1 is KGHSH and CDR2 LQKENI. In DNA form, the CDR3 reads TGTGCCAGCTCACCAGGGGGGAATGAGCAGTTCTTC. Its translation is CASSPGGNEQFF.

The CDR3 is CASISRPGQGPYNEQFF. CDR3 nucleotide sequence: TGTGCCAGCATCTCTCGCCCCGGACAGGGACCCTACAATGAGCAGTTCTTC. V is TRBV7-9 and J is TRBJ2-1, with 8 bases lining up with TRBD1. The CDR3 sequence is 17 residues long. Germline V CDR1 and CDR2: SEHNR, FQNEAQ (reference sequence). With 7 bases clipped from V and 2 bases from J, the junction kept 13 bases outside the gene matches.

The V gene is TRBV4-1, the J gene TRBJ2-2; D may be TRBD1 (6 bases). The germline V gene encodes CDR1 MGHRA and CDR2 YSYEKL. The CDR3 is 14 amino acids. V shed 4 bases and J shed 4 bases, with 10 bases lying between them. The CDR3, as DNA: TGCGCCAGCAGCCGCACAGGGAGCACCGGGGAGCTGTTTTTT. Amino acids: CASSRTGSTGELFF.

The chain carries TRBV4-1 and TRBJ1-1; 7 bases are a match to TRBD1. The V gene end was trimmed by 0 bases and the J gene end by 4 bases; junction bases not matched to a gene: 5. The CDR3 covers 15 residues. The germline V gene encodes CDR1 MGHRA and CDR2 YSYEKL. The CDR3 sequence: CASSQDPYRGTEAFF. DNA for the CDR3: TGCGCCAGCAGCCAAGATCCTTACAGGGGCACTGAAGCTTTCTTT.